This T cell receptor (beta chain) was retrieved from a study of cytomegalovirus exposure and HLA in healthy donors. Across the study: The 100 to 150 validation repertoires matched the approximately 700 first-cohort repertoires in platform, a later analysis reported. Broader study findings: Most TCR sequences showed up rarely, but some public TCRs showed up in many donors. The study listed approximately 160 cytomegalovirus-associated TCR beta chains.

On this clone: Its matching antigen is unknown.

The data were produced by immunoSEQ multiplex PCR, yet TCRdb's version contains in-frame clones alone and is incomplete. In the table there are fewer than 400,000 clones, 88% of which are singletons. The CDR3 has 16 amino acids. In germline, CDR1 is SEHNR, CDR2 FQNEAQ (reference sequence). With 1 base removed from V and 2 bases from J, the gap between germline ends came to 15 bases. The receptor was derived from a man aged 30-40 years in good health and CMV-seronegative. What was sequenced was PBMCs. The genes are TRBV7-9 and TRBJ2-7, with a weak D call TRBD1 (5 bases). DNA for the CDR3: TGTGCCAGCAGCTTAGTGGGCCAGGGCCAACCCTACGAGCAGTACTTC. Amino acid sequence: CASSLVGQGQPYEQYF.